This entry is about one T cell receptor beta chain. No antigen is known for it. Looked up from germline, CDR1 is SGHVS and CDR2 is FQNEAQ. The length of the CDR3 is 15 residues. V dropped 3 bases and J dropped 3 bases, with 11 bases sitting between them. This sample is part of a study of early T cells in non-severe SARS-CoV-2 infection. In the study overall: Bulk RNA isolated from unsorted whole blood underwent sequencing; chains were not paired. Study conclusions and caveats: The matching step, a VDJdb search, favored anti-spike CD8 responses and missed private and CD4 specificities.

Attachment of unique molecular identifiers to individual cDNA molecules was performed. TCRdb analysed the 5' RACE reads with MiXCR anew, one entry per CDR3 protein. This table holds fewer than 35,000 distinct CDR3 sequences, 9% found once. This receptor was obtained from an adult who was a healthcare worker with PCR-confirmed SARS-CoV-2 infection or an uninfected control (not recorded which). Source material: whole blood. The chain couples TRBV7-8 to TRBJ2-2; no firm D call. Here the CDR3 reads CASSFRMLDTGELFF. CDR3 nucleotide sequence: TGTGCCAGCAGCTTCCGAATGCTGGACACCGGGGAGCTGTTTTTT.